This TCR gamma chain was found in a study of intestinal T cells in coeliac disease. Study-wide results and caveats: Multiple copies of a CDR3 amino acid sequence may be PCR duplicates. Age differed significantly between coeliac patients and controls.

Using approximately 220 ng of biopsy DNA, TRG was amplified with LymphoTrack primers. TCRdb made new clone calls on the multiplex PCR reads using CATT. The sample has some 990 gamma-chain clones, roughly 46% seen once. Regarding this clone: Its antigen is not known.

Over 9 formalin-fixed paraffin-embedded scrolls, each 5 µm thick, supplied each case's genomic DNA. The receptor comes from a human donor with celiac disease. The sequenced material came from a duodenal biopsy.

CDR3 DNA: TGTGCTGCGTGGGCCACCACTGGTTGGTTCAAGATATTT. This translates into CAAWATTGWFKIF. The chain employs TRGV10 and TRGJP1. TRGV10 is annotated as an ORF whose role is uncertain. This CDR3 has 13 residues. J lost 2 bases, V lost 8 bases, and 3 bases had no gene match.